This TCR beta chain came from a study of blood T cell repertoires in COVID-19. Study overall: Samples came from the United States, Italy and Spain, spanning acute and convalescent COVID-19. PBMCs, B-cell-depleted T cells, or T cells provided the cDNA or gDNA that made up the material.

Original analysis: Amplified reference gene primers provided the basis for estimating nucleated cell counts. Produced via immunoSEQ multiplex PCR; TCRdb's table is partial and in-frame only. V and J calls and clone size are those listed in that table; D and trimming were worked out from the DNA. The sample consists of roughly 150,000 clones, approximately 84% of them appearing once. Recruited during active infection, patients (from Seattle) were subsequently followed longitudinally. Germline values: CDR1 SNHLY, CDR2 FYNNEI. The CDR3 is 17 amino acids. Germline trimming cut 6 bases from V and 5 bases from J; bases unmatched to any gene: 18.

J is TRBJ2-5 and V is TRBV2, with 7 bases lining up with TRBD2. Material for sequencing was peripheral blood. The TCR sequence derives from a woman of 80 years or more with COVID-19, enrolled during active disease. CDR3 coding DNA: TGTGCCAGCAGCTCCCCTGCGGGCGGGAGATGGGGGGAGACCCAGTACTTC. Protein product: CASSSPAGGRWGETQYF.